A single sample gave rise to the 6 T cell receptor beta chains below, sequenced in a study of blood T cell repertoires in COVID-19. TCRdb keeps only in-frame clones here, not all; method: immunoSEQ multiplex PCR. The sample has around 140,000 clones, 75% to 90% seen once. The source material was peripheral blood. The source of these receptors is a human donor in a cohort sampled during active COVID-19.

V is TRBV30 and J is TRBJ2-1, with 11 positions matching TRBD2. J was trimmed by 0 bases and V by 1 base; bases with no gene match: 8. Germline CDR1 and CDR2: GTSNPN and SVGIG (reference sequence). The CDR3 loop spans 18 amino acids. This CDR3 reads CAWSGLAGLENSYNEQFF. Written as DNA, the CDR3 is TGTGCCTGGAGTGGACTAGCGGGACTTGAAAACTCCTACAATGAGCAGTTCTTC.

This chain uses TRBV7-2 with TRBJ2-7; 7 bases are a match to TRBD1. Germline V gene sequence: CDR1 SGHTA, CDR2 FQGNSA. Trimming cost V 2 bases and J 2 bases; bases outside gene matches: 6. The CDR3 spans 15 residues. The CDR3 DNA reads TGTGCCAGCAGCTTAAACAGGGGAACTCCCTACGAGCAGTACTTC. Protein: CASSLNRGTPYEQYF.

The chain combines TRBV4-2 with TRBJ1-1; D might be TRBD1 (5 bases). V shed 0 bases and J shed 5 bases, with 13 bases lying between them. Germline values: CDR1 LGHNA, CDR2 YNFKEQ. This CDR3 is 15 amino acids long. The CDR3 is CASSQEGGGETEAFF. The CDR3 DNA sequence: TGTGCCAGCAGCCAAGAAGGAGGAGGGGAAACTGAAGCTTTCTTT.

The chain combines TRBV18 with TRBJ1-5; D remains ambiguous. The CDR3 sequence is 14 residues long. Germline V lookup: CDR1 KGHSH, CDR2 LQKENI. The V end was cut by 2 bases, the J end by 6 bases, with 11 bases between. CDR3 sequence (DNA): TGTGCCAGCTCACCATCAGAGACACGTCAGCCCCAGCATTTT. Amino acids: CASSPSETRQPQHF.

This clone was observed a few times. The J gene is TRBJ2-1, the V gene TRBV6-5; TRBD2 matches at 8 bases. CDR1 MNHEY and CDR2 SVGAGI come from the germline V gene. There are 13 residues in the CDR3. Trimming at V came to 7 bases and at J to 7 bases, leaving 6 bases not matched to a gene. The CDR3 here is CASTRLALNEQFF. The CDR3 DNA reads TGTGCCAGCACCAGACTAGCGTTAAATGAGCAGTTCTTC.

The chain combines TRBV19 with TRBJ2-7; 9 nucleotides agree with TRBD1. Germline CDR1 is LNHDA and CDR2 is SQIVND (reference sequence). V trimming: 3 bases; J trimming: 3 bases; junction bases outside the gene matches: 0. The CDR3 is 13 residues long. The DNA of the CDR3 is TGTGCCAGTAGTATGACAGGGGGCTACGAGCAGTACTTC. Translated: CASSMTGGYEQYF.